One T cell receptor (beta chain) is described in this entry. The entry originates in a study of T-cell memory formation after mild COVID-19. CDR1 is SEHNR and CDR2 is FQNEAQ in the germline V gene (reference sequence). V lost 5 bases and J lost 3; bases outside the gene matches: 12. The CDR3 is made up of 16 amino acids. MiXCR, applied by TCRdb to the 5' RACE reads, yields one record per CDR3 protein. The table includes approximately 150,000 distinct CDR3 sequences, 15% to 20% detected once. The chain links TRBV7-9 to TRBJ2-7; 8 bases match TRBD1. The sequence was obtained from an adult woman who had mild COVID-19 (a few samples of this study predate the infection). Cell type and time point are not known. The sample comprised PBMCs or a T cell subset sorted from them (not recorded which). CDR3 amino acids: CASSILPQTGDYEQYF. The CDR3 DNA reads as TGTGCCAGCAGCATACTCCCCCAGACAGGGGACTACGAGCAGTACTTC.